This is a list of T cell receptor beta chains from one sample in a study of response to subunit inactivated influenza vaccine. TCRdb ran MiXCR on the RT-PCR reads and lists one entry per CDR3 protein. The sample yields about 580,000 distinct CDR3 sequences, 14% seen once. Sequencing was performed on PBMCs from blood, taken 12 days after vaccination. These receptors came from a man aged 45 to 65 who received an inactivated influenza vaccine. Both conserved end residues are part of each CDR3. D genes are given only for firm matches. Size values are once, few and many counts, or a class for expanded clones, and some rows have none.

>NA|TRBJ2-1|TRBV6-2/TRBV6-3|TRBD2
CASSPGLAGVVQFF
TGTGCCAGCAGCCCTGGACTAGCGGGAGTCGTGCAGTTCTTC
>NA|TRBJ1-2|TRBV3-1|NA
CASSQDRTDYYGYTF
TGTGCCAGCAGCCAAGATAGAACCGATTACTATGGCTACACCTTC
>few|TRBJ2-2|TRBV7-2|NA
CASSLSLLGATGELFF
TGTGCCAGCAGCTTAAGCCTTTTGGGGGCCACCGGGGAGCTGTTTTTT
>few|TRBJ2-2|TRBV20-1|TRBD2
CSAKSGLAGSANTGELFF
TGCAGTGCTAAATCAGGTCTAGCGGGATCCGCGAACACCGGGGAGCTGTTTTTT
>few|TRBJ2-1|TRBV7-2|NA
CASAKGQGSYNEQFF
TGTGCCAGCGCAAAGGGGCAGGGGAGCTACAATGAGCAGTTCTTC
>NA|TRBJ2-2|TRBV6-5|TRBD2
CASSSWTSGGGGELFF
TGTGCCAGCAGTTCTTGGACTAGCGGGGGGGGCGGGGAGCTGTTTTTT
>NA|TRBJ2-7|TRBV20-1|NA
CSASPRAPYEQYF
TGCAGTGCTAGCCCCCGGGCCCCCTACGAGCAGTACTTC
>NA|TRBJ2-1|TRBV2|NA
CASSEPADNEQFF
TGTGCCAGCAGTGAACCGGCCGACAATGAGCAGTTCTTC
>few|TRBJ2-5|TRBV4-2|TRBD2
CASSQDGTSVETQYF
TGTGCCAGCAGCCAAGATGGCACTAGCGTAGAGACCCAGTACTTC
>few|TRBJ1-3|TRBV12-3/TRBV12-4|TRBD1
CASKQTGGGNTIYF
TGTGCCAGCAAACAGACAGGGGGTGGAAACACCATATATTTT
>NA|TRBJ2-5|TRBV6-2/TRBV6-3|TRBD1
CASSYSTTPGHDRATPWTQYF
TGTGCCAGCAGTTACTCGACGACCCCGGGACATGACAGGGCCACTCCATGGACCCAGTACTTC
>NA|TRBJ2-7|TRBV20-1|TRBD1
CSAVDRGYEQYF
TGCAGTGCGGTCGACAGGGGATACGAGCAGTACTTC
>few|TRBJ2-4|TRBV6-1|TRBD2
CASSPGTSGSWTSKNIQYF
TGTGCCAGCAGCCCGGGGACTAGCGGGAGCTGGACGTCCAAAAACATTCAGTACTTC
>NA|TRBJ2-7|TRBV18|TRBD1
CASSPKVQGSYEQYF
TGTGCCAGCTCACCAAAGGTACAGGGGTCCTACGAGCAGTACTTC
>NA|TRBJ2-1|TRBV11-2|TRBD2
CASSYPNEAAGGPYNEQFF
TGTGCCAGCAGCTACCCCAATGAAGCAGCGGGGGGGCCTTACAATGAGCAGTTCTTC
>few|TRBJ1-1|TRBV5-1|NA
CASSLTGHKNTEAFF
TGCGCCAGCAGCTTGACGGGACACAAGAACACTGAAGCTTTCTTT
>few|TRBJ2-1|TRBV28|TRBD1
CAGSGTGTYNEQFF
TGTGCAGGCTCGGGGACAGGGACATACAATGAGCAGTTCTTC
>many|TRBJ2-1|TRBV12-3/TRBV12-4|NA
CASTERWGAVYNEQFF
TGTGCCAGCACCGAAAGGTGGGGGGCCGTTTACAATGAGCAGTTCTTC
>NA|TRBJ2-3|TRBV7-2|TRBD2
CASSIGLAGGGQYF
TGTGCCAGCAGCATCGGACTAGCGGGGGGTGGGCAGTATTTT
>NA|TRBJ2-3|TRBV29-1|TRBD1
CSVAGTGGTDTQYF
TGCAGCGTTGCCGGGACAGGGGGGACAGATACGCAGTATTTT
>NA|TRBJ2-7|TRBV4-1|NA
CASSLGMGDYEQYF
TGCGCCAGCAGCCTCGGGATGGGCGACTACGAGCAGTACTTC
>many|TRBJ2-3|TRBV20-1|TRBD2
CSARDRWSGRGTQYF
TGCAGTGCTAGAGATCGATGGAGCGGGAGAGGAACGCAGTATTTT
>NA|TRBJ2-1|TRBV7-9|TRBD1
CASSLGQGRNNEQFF
TGTGCCAGCAGCTTAGGACAGGGCAGGAACAATGAGCAGTTCTTC
>few|TRBJ2-5|TRBV7-7|NA
CASSWGHQETQYF
TGTGCTAGCAGCTGGGGACATCAAGAGACCCAGTACTTC
>few|TRBJ1-1|TRBV12-3/TRBV12-4|TRBD1
CASSPDRYMNTEAFF
TGTGCCAGCAGTCCGGACAGGTACATGAACACTGAAGCTTTCTTT
>many|TRBJ2-1|TRBV15|TRBD2
CATSRDTSGVFNEQFF
TGTGCCACCAGCAGAGATACTAGCGGGGTCTTCAATGAGCAGTTCTTC
>NA|TRBJ1-1|TRBV6-1|NA
CASSPTITVNTEAFF
TGTGCCAGCAGCCCCACTATAACAGTGAACACTGAAGCTTTCTTT
>NA|TRBJ2-2|TRBV6-2/TRBV6-3|NA
CASSYSRYSVYTGELFF
TGTGCCAGCAGTTACTCCCGGTATAGCGTCTACACCGGGGAGCTGTTTTTT
>few|TRBJ2-3|TRBV20-1|NA
CSARGQGGTDTQYF
TGCAGTGCTAGAGGACAGGGAGGTACAGATACGCAGTATTTT
>NA|TRBJ2-4|TRBV5-5|TRBD2
CASRRGEGLGKNIQYF
TGTGCCAGCAGACGAGGGGAGGGGCTGGGCAAAAACATTCAGTACTTC
>few|TRBJ2-6|TRBV12-3/TRBV12-4|NA
CASSLWGGGSGANVLTF
TGTGCCAGCAGTTTATGGGGAGGGGGCTCTGGGGCCAACGTCCTGACTTTC
>NA|TRBJ2-4|TRBV28|NA
CASSLSRTQINIQYF
TGTGCCAGCAGTTTATCCAGGACCCAGATAAACATTCAGTACTTC
>NA|TRBJ1-3|TRBV12-3/TRBV12-4|NA
CASGTGGSGNTIYF
TGTGCCAGCGGTACAGGCGGCTCTGGAAACACCATATATTTT
>few|TRBJ2-3|TRBV7-3|NA
CASSLTGGRTDTQYF
TGTGCCAGCAGCTTAACTGGGGGGCGCACAGATACGCAGTATTTT
>many|TRBJ2-7|TRBV29-1|TRBD2
CSVGTSGAYEQYF
TGCAGCGTAGGGACTAGCGGGGCCTACGAGCAGTACTTC
>few|TRBJ1-2|TRBV6-5|NA
CASSYSNGPAPYGYTF
TGTGCCAGCAGTTACTCGAATGGGCCAGCTCCTTACGGCTACACCTTC
>NA|TRBJ2-7|TRBV20-1|NA
CSGVQGIGYEQYF
TGCAGTGGCGTGCAGGGGATCGGGTACGAGCAGTACTTC
>NA|TRBJ2-1|TRBV6-5|NA
CASSYSSGSTYNEQFF
TGTGCCAGCAGTTACTCCTCAGGGTCCACCTACAATGAGCAGTTCTTC
>many|TRBJ2-1|TRBV7-2|TRBD1
CASRWDRGEYNEQFF
TGTGCCAGCAGATGGGACAGGGGGGAGTACAATGAGCAGTTCTTC
>NA|TRBJ1-1|TRBV2|NA
CASSINRQWGTEAFF
TGTGCCAGCAGTATTAACAGGCAATGGGGCACTGAAGCTTTCTTT
>few|TRBJ1-1|TRBV7-2|NA
CASSLRPGHTNTEAFF
TGTGCCAGCAGCCTCCGACCGGGACACACGAACACTGAAGCTTTCTTT
>few|TRBJ1-1|TRBV3-1|NA
CASSQVITEAFF
TGTGCCAGCAGCCAAGTGATCACTGAAGCTTTCTTT
>few|TRBJ2-1|TRBV29-1|NA
CSVVRTSGNEQFF
TGCAGCGTTGTACGGACCTCAGGCAATGAGCAGTTCTTC
>NA|TRBJ2-5|TRBV5-1|TRBD2
CASSSGTSGRQETQYF
TGCGCCAGCAGCTCAGGGACTAGCGGGAGACAAGAGACCCAGTACTTC
>few|TRBJ2-1|TRBV29-1|TRBD1
CSVEDFYRGASYNEQFF
TGCAGCGTTGAAGACTTTTACAGGGGCGCTTCCTACAATGAGCAGTTCTTC
>few|TRBJ1-5|TRBV5-6|TRBD1
CASSPQGYQPQHF
TGTGCCAGCAGCCCACAGGGGTATCAGCCCCAGCATTTT
>few|TRBJ1-3|TRBV20-1|NA
CSAREYFRGRNTIYF
TGCAGTGCTAGAGAGTACTTCAGGGGCAGAAACACCATATATTTT
>NA|TRBJ2-7|TRBV20-1|TRBD2
CSAHRTGLAHEQYF
TGCAGTGCTCACCGCACGGGACTAGCCCACGAGCAGTACTTC
>NA|TRBJ2-7|TRBV20-1|TRBD2
CSATTSGSYEQYF
TGCAGTGCAACCACTAGCGGAAGTTACGAGCAGTACTTC
>NA|TRBJ2-1|TRBV7-8|NA
CASSLGRVLLNEQFF
TGTGCCAGCAGCTTAGGCAGGGTACTTCTCAATGAGCAGTTCTTC
>NA|TRBJ2-2|TRBV4-3|TRBD1
CASSQDPGGAAGELFF
TGCGCCAGCAGCCAAGATCCAGGGGGCGCGGCCGGGGAGCTGTTTTTT